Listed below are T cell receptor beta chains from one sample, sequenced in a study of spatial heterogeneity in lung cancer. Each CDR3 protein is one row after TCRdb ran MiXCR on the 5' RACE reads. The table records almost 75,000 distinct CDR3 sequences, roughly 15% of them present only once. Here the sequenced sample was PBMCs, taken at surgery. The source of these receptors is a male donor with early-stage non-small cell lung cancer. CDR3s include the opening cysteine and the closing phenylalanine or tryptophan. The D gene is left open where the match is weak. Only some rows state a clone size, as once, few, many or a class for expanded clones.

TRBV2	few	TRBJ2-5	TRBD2	CASGREYQETQYF	TGTGCCAGCGGGCGGGAGTACCAAGAGACCCAGTACTTC
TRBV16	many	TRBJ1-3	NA	CASSPISGEVSGNTIYF	TGTGCCAGCAGCCCCATTTCGGGCGAGGTCTCTGGAAACACCATATATTTT
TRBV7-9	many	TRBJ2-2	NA	CASSRFTVNTGELFF	TGTGCCAGCAGCCGATTCACAGTGAACACCGGGGAGCTGTTTTTT
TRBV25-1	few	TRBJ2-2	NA	CASSELTNTGELFF	TGTGCCAGCAGTGAACTTACGAACACCGGGGAGCTGTTTTTT
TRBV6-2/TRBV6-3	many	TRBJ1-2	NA	CASSPQGFGGYTF	TGTGCCAGCAGTCCTCAGGGCTTCGGCGGCTACACCTTC
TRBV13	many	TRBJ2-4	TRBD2	CASSLSSGRPTVAKNIQYF	TGTGCCAGCAGCCTGTCTAGCGGGAGGCCCACAGTAGCCAAAAACATTCAGTACTTC
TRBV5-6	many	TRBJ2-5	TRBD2	CASSFRTSGRAGETQYF	TGTGCCAGCAGCTTCCGGACTAGCGGGAGGGCCGGTGAGACCCAGTACTTC
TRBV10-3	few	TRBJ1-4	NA	CAISMDWSEEKLFF	TGTGCCATCAGCATGGACTGGTCGGAAGAAAAACTGTTTTTT
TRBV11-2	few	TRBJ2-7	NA	CASSPGTSAYYEQYF	TGTGCCAGCAGCCCCGGGACTTCCGCCTACTACGAGCAGTACTTC
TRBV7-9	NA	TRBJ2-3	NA	CASSHIRDTQYF	TGTGCCAGCAGCCACATCCGGGACACGCAGTATTTT
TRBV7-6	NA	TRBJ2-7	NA	CASSLGPGNEQYF	TGTGCCAGCAGCTTAGGCCCGGGGAACGAGCAGTACTTC
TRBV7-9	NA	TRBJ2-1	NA	CASSLVATMIGNEQFF	TGTGCCAGCAGCTTAGTGGCGACAATGATTGGTAATGAGCAGTTCTTC
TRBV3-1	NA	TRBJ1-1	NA	CASRLEYGTEAFF	TGTGCCAGCAGGCTAGAATACGGGACTGAAGCTTTCTTT
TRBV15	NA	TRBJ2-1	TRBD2	CATSRDMAGGHYNEQFF	TGTGCCACCAGCAGAGATATGGCGGGAGGGCACTACAATGAGCAGTTCTTC
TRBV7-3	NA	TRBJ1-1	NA	CASSPGPVNTEAFF	TGTGCCAGCAGCCCGGGGCCCGTGAACACTGAAGCTTTCTTT
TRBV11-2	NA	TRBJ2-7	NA	CASSLGPGQSYEQYF	TGTGCCAGCAGCTTAGGACCCGGTCAGTCCTACGAGCAGTACTTC
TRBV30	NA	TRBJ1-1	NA	CAWRKSTEAFF	TGTGCCTGGAGGAAGAGCACTGAAGCTTTCTTT
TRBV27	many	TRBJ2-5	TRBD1	CASSNRGGQETQYF	TGTGCCAGCAGTAACAGGGGCGGTCAAGAGACCCAGTACTTC
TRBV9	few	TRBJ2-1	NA	CASSAGDYNEQFF	TGTGCCAGCAGCGCGGGGGATTACAATGAGCAGTTCTTC
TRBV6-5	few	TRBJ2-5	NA	CASSYAVFGGQETQYF	TGTGCCAGCAGTTACGCGGTGTTTGGCGGACAAGAGACCCAGTACTTC
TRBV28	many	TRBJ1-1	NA	CAARGNTEAFF	TGTGCCGCAAGGGGGAACACTGAAGCTTTCTTT
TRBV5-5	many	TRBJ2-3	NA	CASSFATDTQYF	TGTGCCAGCAGCTTCGCTACAGATACGCAGTATTTT